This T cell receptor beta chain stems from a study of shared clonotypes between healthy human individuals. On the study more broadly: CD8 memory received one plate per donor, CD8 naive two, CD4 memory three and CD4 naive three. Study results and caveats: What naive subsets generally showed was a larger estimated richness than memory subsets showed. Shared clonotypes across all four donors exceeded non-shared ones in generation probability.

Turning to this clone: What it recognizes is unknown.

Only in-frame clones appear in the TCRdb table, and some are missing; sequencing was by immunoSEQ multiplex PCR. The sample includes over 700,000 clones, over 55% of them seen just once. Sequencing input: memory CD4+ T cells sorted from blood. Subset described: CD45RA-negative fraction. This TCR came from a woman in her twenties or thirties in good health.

CDR3 coding DNA: TGTGCCATCAGGTCCGGACAGCACTCCTACGAGCAGTACTTC. Residues: CAIRSGQHSYEQYF. This chain uses TRBV10-3 with TRBJ2-7; TRBD1 is a possible D gene (6 bases). The CDR3 runs to 14 residues. Germline CDR1 and CDR2: ENHRY and SYGVKD. The V gene lost 6 bases and the J gene lost 0 bases, with 12 bases spanning the gap.